The rows below give T cell receptor beta chains drawn from one sample of a study of cytomegalovirus exposure and HLA in healthy donors. Produced via immunoSEQ multiplex PCR; TCRdb's table is partial and in-frame only. The table has tens of thousands of clones, roughly 89% seen once. Specimen: PBMCs. Source of these receptors: a woman aged 18-29 years in good health and CMV-seropositive. CDR3s include the opening cysteine and the closing phenylalanine or tryptophan. Fields, in order: clone size, D gene, V gene, J gene, CDR3 DNA, CDR3 protein. A D gene is named only where the DNA matches it firmly. Clone size, where shown, is once, few, many, or a class for clones that have expanded.

NA	NA	TRBV6-6	TRBJ1-1	TGTGCCAGCAGTTGGGGGGAAAGCACTGAAGCTTTCTTT	CASSWGESTEAFF
NA	NA	TRBV2	TRBJ2-2	TGTGCCAGCAGTGACCACAACCGGAACACCGGGGAGCTGTTTTTT	CASSDHNRNTGELFF
NA	NA	TRBV6-5	TRBJ1-4	TGTGCCAGCAGTCCGGGACGGGAGAATGAAAAACTGTTTTTT	CASSPGRENEKLFF
NA	TRBD1	TRBV6-6	TRBJ1-5	TGTGCCAGCAGTTACTCCGGGGACAGGCAGCCCCAGCATTTT	CASSYSGDRQPQHF
NA	TRBD2	TRBV5-1	TRBJ2-7	TGCGCCAGCAGCTACGGACTAGCGGGGGCCCCTTCCTACGAGCAGTACTTC	CASSYGLAGAPSYEQYF
NA	NA	TRBV4-3	TRBJ1-2	TGCGCCAGCAGCCAAACAGGAGTCTATGGCTACACCTTC	CASSQTGVYGYTF
NA	TRBD1	TRBV30	TRBJ1-1	TGTGCCTGGAGTGTATTGGGGCAGGGGGCTAGGGCTTTCTTT	CAWSVLGQGARAFF
NA	TRBD1	TRBV6-6	TRBJ2-4	TGTGCCAGCAGTTACTCAACAGGGGTGGCCAAAAACATTCAGTACTTC	CASSYSTGVAKNIQYF
NA	TRBD2	TRBV28	TRBJ2-1	TGTGCCAGCAGTATACGTACTAGCGGAAAGTACAATGAGCAGTTCTTC	CASSIRTSGKYNEQFF
once	NA	TRBV4-3	TRBJ2-2	TGCGCCAGCAGCCAAGGACCTCGGGGGGCGTTCGCGAACACCGGGGAGCTGTTTTTT	CASSQGPRGAFANTGELFF
NA	TRBD1	TRBV15	TRBJ1-2	TGTGCCACCAGCAGCCGGACAGGGTATCATGGCTACACCTTC	CATSSRTGYHGYTF
NA	NA	TRBV6-1	TRBJ1-1	TGTGCCAGCAGTGAAGGAACAGGCCCTATGAACACTGAAGCTTTCTTT	CASSEGTGPMNTEAFF
NA	TRBD1	TRBV19	TRBJ2-1	TGTGCCAGTAGTATAATTAAGGGGACAGCACGCGATGAGCAGTTCTTC	CASSIIKGTARDEQFF
NA	NA	TRBV5-1	TRBJ2-1	TGCGCCGGATCCACCGGACAGAGTGTAGATGAGCAGTTCTTC	CAGSTGQSVDEQFF
NA	NA	TRBV15	TRBJ2-5	TGTGCCACCAGCAGAGTCCGAGAGACCCAGTACTTC	CATSRVRETQYF
NA	TRBD2	TRBV5-4	TRBJ2-3	TGTGCCAGCAGCTCGAAGCGGGAGGCCACCGAGGGTACGCAGTATTTT	CASSSKREATEGTQYF
NA	NA	TRBV7-9	TRBJ2-7	TGTGCCAGCAGCGAACACGGACAATATCCAGAGTACTTC	CASSEHGQYPEYF
NA	NA	TRBV6-1	TRBJ1-6	TGTGCCAGCAGTGAAGCTCATTCGGTGTCACCCCTCCACTTT	CASSEAHSVSPLHF
NA	TRBD1	TRBV7-7	TRBJ2-7	TGTGCTAGCAGCTATAGACAGGGATCAGCCTACGAGCAGTACTTC	CASSYRQGSAYEQYF
NA	NA	TRBV30	TRBJ2-2	TGTGCCTGGAGGGCGGTGGAGGCCGGGGAGCTGTTTTTT	CAWRAVEAGELFF
NA	NA	TRBV7-9	TRBJ1-4	TGTGCCAGCAGCTTAGACCGGGGTTCCGAAAAACTGTTTTTT	CASSLDRGSEKLFF
NA	NA	TRBV4-1	TRBJ2-1	TGCGCCAGCAGCCAAGGCGGATCCTACAATGAGCAGTTCTTC	CASSQGGSYNEQFF
NA	NA	TRBV4-1	TRBJ1-6	TGCGCCAGCAGCCAAGATCCGGGAAGAACAAATTCACCCCTCCACTTT	CASSQDPGRTNSPLHF
NA	NA	TRBV6-5	TRBJ2-5	TGTGCCAGCAGTTACACGGCGGGGCAAGAGACCCAGTACTTC	CASSYTAGQETQYF
NA	NA	TRBV6-1	TRBJ2-3	TGTGCCAGCAGTGACATTAGGGGCGCAGATACGCAGTATTTT	CASSDIRGADTQYF
once	NA	TRBV7-9	TRBJ2-2	TGTGCCAGCAGCTCAGGGGTGGGAAACACCGGGGAGCTGTTTTTT	CASSSGVGNTGELFF
once	NA	TRBV27	TRBJ2-1	TGTGCCAGCAGTTTCCGGAAGGACAGCGAGTTCTTC	CASSFRKDSEFF
NA	NA	TRBV7-8	TRBJ2-1	TGTGCCAGCAGCTTAAGCTCTCTCACGCAGTTCTTC	CASSLSSLTQFF
NA	NA	TRBV28	TRBJ2-7	TGTGCCAGCAGTTTTGACAGGTGGACCTCCTACGAGCAGTACTTC	CASSFDRWTSYEQYF
NA	TRBD1	TRBV2	TRBJ1-4	TGTGCCAGCAGTAACACCGGGACAGGGCTTGAAAAACTGTTTTTT	CASSNTGTGLEKLFF
NA	TRBD1	TRBV11-3	TRBJ2-3	TGTGCCAGCAGCTCACAGGGGGCCCGGACAGATACGCAGTATTTT	CASSSQGARTDTQYF
NA	TRBD2	TRBV6-6	TRBJ2-1	TGTGCCAGCGGACTAGCGGACTACAATGAGCAGTTCTTC	CASGLADYNEQFF
NA	NA	TRBV6-6	TRBJ2-5	TGTGCCAGCAGTTACTTCCAGAAAGAGACCCAGTACTTC	CASSYFQKETQYF
NA	TRBD1	TRBV5-4	TRBJ2-3	TGTGCCAGCAGCCGAGGGACAGGGGAATTTGATACGCAGTATTTT	CASSRGTGEFDTQYF
medium-sized	TRBD1	TRBV6-5	TRBJ2-3	TGTGCCAGCAGTTCCACTTCGGACAGGGGATTTGATACGCAGTATTTT	CASSSTSDRGFDTQYF
NA	NA	TRBV7-9	TRBJ1-2	TGTGCCAGCAGCTTAGTTAGCGGGGTCCCATTGGTATATGGCTACACCTTC	CASSLVSGVPLVYGYTF
once	TRBD2	TRBV15	TRBJ2-1	TGTGCCACCAGCAGACGACTAGCGGGTCGGAGCTCCTACAATGAGCAGTTCTTC	CATSRRLAGRSSYNEQFF
NA	NA	TRBV6-1	TRBJ1-2	TGTGCCAGCAGTGAAGCTCAAGTGGCTGCATTCAACTATGGCTACACCTTC	CASSEAQVAAFNYGYTF
NA	NA	TRBV28	TRBJ2-3	TGTGCCAGCAGTTCGGGAGCCCCTAACACAGATACGCAGTATTTT	CASSSGAPNTDTQYF
NA	TRBD1	TRBV19	TRBJ1-5	TGTGCCAGTAGCCGCAGGACAGGGGATAGCAATCAGCCCCAGCATTTT	CASSRRTGDSNQPQHF
NA	NA	TRBV4-3	TRBJ1-2	TGCGCCAGCAGCCAAGTTATCTTCCTAAACTATGGCTACACCTTC	CASSQVIFLNYGYTF
NA	TRBD1	TRBV19	TRBJ1-6	TGTGCCAGTAGTATCGCCCTCGACAGGGATAATTCACCCCTCCACTTT	CASSIALDRDNSPLHF
NA	NA	TRBV4-3	TRBJ1-6	TGCGCCAGCAGCCAAAGTCTGGGCTCCGGCTCACCCCTCCACTTT	CASSQSLGSGSPLHF
NA	TRBD2	TRBV6-4	TRBJ2-5	TGTGCCAGCAGTGAGCGGGGGGGCCAAGAGACCCAGTACTTC	CASSERGGQETQYF
NA	TRBD2	TRBV6-4	TRBJ2-3	TGTGCCAGCAGTGCTAGCGGGGGCACAGATACGCAGTATTTT	CASSASGGTDTQYF
NA	NA	TRBV4-2	TRBJ1-4	TGTGCCAGCAGCCAAGAGCCAATTTGGACAAGTAATGAAAAACTGTTTTTT	CASSQEPIWTSNEKLFF
NA	TRBD1	TRBV4-1	TRBJ1-1	TGCGCCAGCAGCCACAAACCAGGGGGAAGGACTGAAGCTTTCTTT	CASSHKPGGRTEAFF
NA	NA	TRBV6-6	TRBJ1-2	TGTGCCAGTAGGGGTGGTCACTATGGCTACACCTTC	CASRGGHYGYTF
NA	NA	TRBV19	TRBJ2-5	TGTGCCAGTAGTATAAGGATAGCGGCAGGTCAAGAGACCCAGTACTTC	CASSIRIAAGQETQYF
NA	TRBD2	TRBV27	TRBJ2-1	TGTGCCAGCAGTTTAAAGCTAGCGGGAGGGAATGAGCAGTTCTTC	CASSLKLAGGNEQFF
NA	TRBD2	TRBV2	TRBJ2-2	TGTGCCAGCAGAGGGGGACTAGCGGGACTTCCCGGGGAGCTGTTTTTT	CASRGGLAGLPGELFF
NA	NA	TRBV15	TRBJ2-5	TGTGCCACCAGCAGAACTGAGACCCAGTACTTC	CATSRTETQYF
NA	NA	TRBV19	TRBJ2-1	TGTGCCAGTAGTTTCGATCTGGGGGGCAATGAGCAGTTCTTC	CASSFDLGGNEQFF
NA	NA	TRBV7-9	TRBJ2-1	TGTGCCAGCAGCTTACTGAGGAATGAGCAGTTCTTC	CASSLLRNEQFF
NA	NA	TRBV7-8	TRBJ1-2	TGTGCCAGCAGCTTAGGGGTTTCGGGGGGCCGGACTTACGGCTACACCTTC	CASSLGVSGGRTYGYTF